The 24 T cell receptor beta chains below were found in one sample sequenced in a study of blood T cells in healthy people across ages. Primers used in a second PCR of roughly 7 to 11 cycles were a sample-barcoded 5' primer and a J-beta primer mix. TCRdb independently ran MiXCR on the 5' RACE reads; one entry per CDR3 protein. This repertoire shows 1 million or so distinct CDR3 sequences, around 25% found once; its top ten account for around 0.75%. The same data also contributed to another study, on T cells of mothers and their children.

The specimen was blood. These receptors originate from a girl aged 2 to 9 in good health.

This CDR3 reads CSARRGSDQPQHF. The CDR3 DNA follows: TGCAGTGCTAGAAGGGGGTCGGATCAGCCCCAGCATTTT. The rearrangement links TRBV20-1 to TRBJ1-5, with D tentatively TRBD1 (6 bases). The CDR3 covers 13 residues. Germline lookup yields CDR1 DFQATT and CDR2 SNEGSKA (reference sequence). V dropped 2 bases and J dropped 5 bases, with 10 bases sitting between them.

This clonotype was seen more than once but under ten times. This chain connects TRBV4-1 to TRBJ1-1; D is undetermined. The V end lost 4 bases, the J end lost 7 bases, and 19 bases lay between the germline ends. The CDR3 runs to 15 residues. Germline CDR1 MGHRA, CDR2 YSYEKL. The CDR3 DNA reads as TGCGCCAGCAGCCCGGGTATCCTGGACGCCTTTGAAGCTTTCTTT. Translation: CASSPGILDAFEAFF.

V gene TRBV7-9 combines with J gene TRBJ1-4; D ambiguous. V gave up 3 bases and J gave up 0 bases, with 5 bases separating them. The CDR3 runs to 14 residues. Germline V gives CDR1 SEHNR, CDR2 FQNEAQ (reference sequence). The CDR3 spells CASSFLATNEKLFF. CDR3 DNA: TGTGCCAGCAGCTTCCTTGCAACTAATGAAAAACTGTTTTTT.

The chain has TRBV5-1 and TRBJ1-4, with TRBD1 identical over 10 bases. This CDR3 has 16 residues. Germline V gene data show CDR1 as SGHRS and CDR2 as YFSETQ. J lost 8 bases, V lost 2 bases, and 9 bases had no gene match. The CDR3 DNA reads TGCGCCAGCAGCTTTCTAACCGGGACAGGGGAAGAAAAACTGTTTTTT. This codes for CASSFLTGTGEEKLFF.

V usage is TRBV7-8 and J usage is TRBJ1-5; D is possibly TRBD1 (6 bases). V shed 3 bases and J shed 5 bases, with 20 bases lying between them. There are 17 residues in the CDR3. In germline, CDR1 is SGHVS, CDR2 FQNEAQ. CDR3 protein: CASSFFHDRTPYQPQHF. The CDR3 DNA reads TGTGCCAGCAGCTTTTTTCACGACAGGACGCCCTATCAGCCCCAGCATTTT.

This clonotype was picked up a small number of times. This chain links TRBV20-1 with TRBJ2-3; 7 bases agree with TRBD1. CDR1 is DFQATT and CDR2 is SNEGSKA in the germline V gene (reference sequence). V shed 6 bases, J shed 1 base, and the junction held 4 bases outside the gene matches. The CDR3 contains 13 residues. CDR3 protein: CSATGERTDTQYF. In DNA, the CDR3 is TGCAGTGCCACAGGGGAGCGCACAGATACGCAGTATTTT.

This clonotype was counted between two and nine times. The genes are TRBV4-3 and TRBJ1-4; D call uncertain. The germline V gene encodes CDR1 LGHNA and CDR2 YSLEER. Trimming cost V 0 bases and J 7 bases, with 12 bases left between them. The length of the CDR3 is 15 residues. The CDR3 DNA reads TGCGCCAGCAGCCAAGACGGGCAGGCGACTGAAAAACTGTTTTTT. It is translated as CASSQDGQATEKLFF.

Here the CDR3 DNA reads TGTGCCAGCAGCGTAACTGGGGGACTAGCGGGGGATGGAGAGACCCAGTACTTC. Encoded protein: CASSVTGGLAGDGETQYF. The chain joins TRBV7-2 to TRBJ2-5; 14 bases map to TRBD2. This CDR3 has 18 amino acids. Unmatched junction bases numbered 12, after V lost 5 bases and J lost 4 bases. Germline loops: CDR1 SGHTA, CDR2 FQGNSA.

The chain uses TRBV28 and TRBJ1-4, with D uncertain. Germline lookup yields CDR1 MDHEN and CDR2 SYDVKM. The V and J ends lost 2 bases and 0 bases respectively, with 10 bases between them. The CDR3 has 16 amino acids. CDR3 protein: CASSLPRAATNEKLFF. In nucleotides, the CDR3 is TGTGCCAGCAGTTTACCCCGCGCCGCAACTAATGAAAAACTGTTTTTT.

The chain is built from TRBV11-3 and TRBJ2-2, with D tentatively TRBD2 (6 bases). CDR1 and CDR2 from the germline V gene are SGHNT and YENEEA. This CDR3 has 14 amino acids. Trimming pared 5 bases from V and 6 bases from J, leaving 13 bases between. CDR3 in DNA: TGTGCCAGCAGCCGCCCCAGGGAGGCCGGGGAGCTGTTTTTT. As protein: CASSRPREAGELFF. Together with reference TRBV11-3 and TRBJ2-2, the CDR3 gives the full variable domain: EAGVVQSPRYKIIEKKQPVAFWCNPISGHNTLYWYLQNLGQGPELLIRYENEEAVDDSQLPKDRFSAERLKGVDSTLKIQPAELGDSAVYLCASSRPREAGELFFGEGSRLTVL.

As regards this clonotype: Relative to the germline gene, one junction end is altered; a read error may explain this. The chain has TRBV5-1 and TRBJ2-7; D is perhaps TRBD2 (5 bases). Germline V CDR1 and CDR2: SGHRS, YFSETQ. CDR3 length: 15 residues. The CDR3 loop reads CVSSLDSDKFYEQYF. In nucleotides, the CDR3 is TGCGTCAGCAGCTTGGACTCAGATAAATTCTACGAGCAGTACTTC.

The chain links TRBV4-1 to TRBJ2-7; the D gene is possibly TRBD1 (5 bases). The CDR3 covers 18 residues. V lost 3 bases and J 0 bases, leaving 21 bases between the germline ends. Germline V gene sequence: CDR1 MGHRA, CDR2 YSYEKL. The CDR3 DNA reads as TGCGCCAGCAGCCAGTTACCTCAATTAGGGGATAGCTCCTACGAGCAGTACTTC. This gives the protein CASSQLPQLGDSSYEQYF.

The chain uses TRBV10-1 and TRBJ1-3; D gene unclear. Deletions cut 5 bases from V and 2 bases from J, with 10 bases between. Germline lookup yields CDR1 WNHNN and CDR2 SYGVQD (reference sequence). The CDR3 consists of 14 residues. The CDR3 is CASSLTETGNTIYF. The CDR3 DNA sequence: TGCGCCAGCAGTTTGACGGAGACTGGAAACACCATATATTTT.

In this sample, this clonotype turned up once. The chain has TRBV20-1 and TRBJ1-6, with 11 bases identical to TRBD1. Per the germline V gene, CDR1 is DFQATT and CDR2 is SNEGSKA (reference sequence). The CDR3 has 19 amino acids. Trimming removed 6 bases from V and 3 bases from J; junction bases left unmatched: 16. The CDR3 spells CSAHQLGGTGGYYNSPLHF. In DNA, the CDR3 is TGCAGTGCGCACCAACTCGGAGGGACAGGGGGGTACTATAATTCACCCCTCCACTTT.

The genes are TRBV7-2 and TRBJ2-5; D not certain. Germline assignment: CDR1 SGHTA and CDR2 FQGNSA. V lost 5 bases and J lost 0, with 10 bases in between. The CDR3 contains 14 residues. The CDR3 bases are TGTGCCAGCAGCCCGAAGCTTCACCAAGAGACCCAGTACTTC. This gives the protein CASSPKLHQETQYF.

The chain recombines TRBV4-1 with TRBJ1-2, with a weak D call TRBD1 (5 bases). From germline, CDR1 is MGHRA and CDR2 YSYEKL. With 2 bases removed from V and 8 bases from J, the gap between germline ends came to 21 bases. This CDR3 comprises 16 residues. CDR3 protein: CASSQPASGGALGYTF. CDR3 sequence (DNA): TGCGCCAGCAGCCAACCGGCAAGTGGTGGGGCACTCGGCTACACCTTC.

V gene TRBV5-1 combines with J gene TRBJ2-5; the D call may be TRBD1 or TRBD2 (5 bases each). The end of the DNA aligns better with TRBJ2-7, so the J call may be wrong. Germline V gene lookup returns CDR1 SGHRS and CDR2 YFSETQ. The CDR3 consists of 15 residues. The CDR3: CASSDVWDDSYEQYF. The CDR3 DNA is TGCGCCAGCAGCGACGTGTGGGACGACTCCTACGAGCAGTACTTC.

Concerning this clonotype itself: An end of the junction does not agree with germline; a read error may underlie this. The genes are TRBV3-1 and TRBJ2-5; unclear D gene. This CDR3 region has 12 residues. Germline assignment: CDR1 LGHDT and CDR2 YNNKEL (reference sequence). DNA of the CDR3: TGTGCCAGCAGCCACGAAGAAGAGACCCAGTGCTTC. This codes for CASSHEEETQCF.

This clonotype occurred a few times. The chain recombines TRBV5-1 with TRBJ1-4; D possibly corresponds to TRBD1 (5 bases). Germline CDR1 and CDR2: SGHRS and YFSETQ. The CDR3 extends over 14 amino acids. Trimming cost V 4 bases and J 8 bases, with 15 bases left between them. DNA for the CDR3: TGCGCCAGCAGCAATTGGGGGTTAGAAGAAAAACTGTTTTTT. It is translated as CASSNWGLEEKLFF.

V is TRBV7-3 and J is TRBJ2-7; possible D gene TRBD2, 6 bases. Germline lookup yields CDR1 SGHTA and CDR2 FQGTGA. The CDR3 runs 14 residues. Deletions cut 1 base from V and 2 bases from J, with 9 bases between. The DNA for the CDR3 is TGTGCCAGCAGCTTAAACGGGGGACCCTACGAGCAGTACTTC. This sequence encodes CASSLNGGPYEQYF.

This chain joins TRBV20-1 and TRBJ1-6; a weak D match, TRBD1 (5 bases). The CDR3 has 16 residues. Germline V lookup: CDR1 DFQATT, CDR2 SNEGSKA (reference sequence). Trimming took off 3 bases at V and 6 bases at J, with 18 bases between the two ends. The CDR3 DNA sequence: TGCAGTGCTAGGGACTTGTCCGTGGGGCTTAATTCACCCCTCCACTTT. It translates to CSARDLSVGLNSPLHF.

The chain uses TRBV4-1 and TRBJ1-1; D not certain. CDR3 size: 16 residues. Germline V gives CDR1 MGHRA, CDR2 YSYEKL. Trimming took off 0 bases at V and 1 base at J, with 12 bases between the two ends. The CDR3 protein is CASSQDPGRQNTEAFF. The CDR3 DNA follows: TGCGCCAGCAGCCAAGATCCGGGGAGGCAGAACACTGAAGCTTTCTTT.

This clonotype was picked up a small number of times. This chain connects TRBV4-3 to TRBJ1-1; maybe TRBD1 (5 bases). This CDR3 is built from 14 residues. Germline assignment: CDR1 LGHNA and CDR2 YSLEER. Trimming cost V 0 bases and J 7 bases, with 12 bases left between them. The CDR3 here is CASSQDLGTGEAFF. The CDR3, as DNA: TGCGCCAGCAGCCAAGATTTAGGGACGGGTGAAGCTTTCTTT.

This clonotype has more than one count but fewer than ten. This chain uses TRBV7-9 with TRBJ1-2; D perhaps matches TRBD1 (6 bases). The germline V gene has CDR1 SEHNR and CDR2 FQNEAQ (reference sequence). Trimming stripped 3 bases from V and 2 bases from J, with 25 bases between. The length of the CDR3 is 19 residues. CDR3 sequence: CASSFKGLTGTLQNYGYTF. CDR3 bases: TGTGCCAGCAGCTTTAAAGGCCTAACCGGGACACTGCAAAACTATGGCTACACCTTC.